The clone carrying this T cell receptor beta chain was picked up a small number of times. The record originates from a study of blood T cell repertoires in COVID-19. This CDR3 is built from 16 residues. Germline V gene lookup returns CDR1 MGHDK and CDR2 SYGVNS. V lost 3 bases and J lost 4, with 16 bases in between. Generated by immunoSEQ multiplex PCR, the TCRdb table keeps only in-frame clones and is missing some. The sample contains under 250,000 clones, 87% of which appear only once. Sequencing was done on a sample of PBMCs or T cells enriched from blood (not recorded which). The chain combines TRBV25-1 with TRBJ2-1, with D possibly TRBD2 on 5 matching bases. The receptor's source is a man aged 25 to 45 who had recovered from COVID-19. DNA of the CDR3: TGTGCCAGCAGTGACCGTGAAGGGCCGGGGTACAATGAGCAGTTCTTC. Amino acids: CASSDREGPGYNEQFF.